A single T cell receptor (beta chain) is shown here with its context. Its antigen is still unknown. This PCR relied on a set of 60 Vbeta primers and 13 Jbeta primers. Data came from immunoSEQ multiplex PCR; TCRdb stores just in-frame clones and leaves some out. The table lists more than 80,000 clones, around nine tenths of them singletons. Though nominally healthy at sampling, donors likely had unrecorded immune exposures. The V and J ends lost 5 bases and 6 bases, in that order; junction bases with no gene match: 6. Germline loops: CDR1 SGHAT, CDR2 FQNNGV. This CDR3 is 16 amino acids long. This entry belongs to a study of cytomegalovirus exposure and HLA in healthy donors. Study-wide results and limits: Among TCR beta chains of equal frequency, HLA-associated ones were more clonally expanded in a later analysis.

Sequencing input: PBMCs. This TCR was recovered from a man younger than 40 in good health and CMV-seropositive. J is TRBJ2-2 and V is TRBV11-2, with 13 bases matching TRBD2. The CDR3 nucleotides read TGTGCCAGCAGCCCCCCGGGACTAGCGGGGTCCGGGGAGCTGTTTTTT. Translating gives CASSPPGLAGSGELFF.